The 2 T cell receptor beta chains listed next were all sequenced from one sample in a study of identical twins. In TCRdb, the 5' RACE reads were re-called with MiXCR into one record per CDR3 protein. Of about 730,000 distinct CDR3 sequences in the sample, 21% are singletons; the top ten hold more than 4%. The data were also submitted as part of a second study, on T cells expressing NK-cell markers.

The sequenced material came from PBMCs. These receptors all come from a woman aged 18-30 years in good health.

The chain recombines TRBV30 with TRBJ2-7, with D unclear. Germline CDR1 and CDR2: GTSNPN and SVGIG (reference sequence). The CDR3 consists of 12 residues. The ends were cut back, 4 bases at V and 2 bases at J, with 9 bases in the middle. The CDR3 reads CAWMLGAYEQYF. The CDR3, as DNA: TGTGCCTGGATGCTGGGCGCCTACGAGCAGTACTTC.

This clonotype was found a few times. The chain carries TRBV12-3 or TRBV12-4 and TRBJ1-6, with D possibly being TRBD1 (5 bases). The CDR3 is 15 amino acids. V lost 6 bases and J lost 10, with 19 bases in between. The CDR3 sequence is CASSTMSGMGSPLHF. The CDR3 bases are TGTGCCAGCAGCACCATGTCAGGGATGGGATCACCCCTCCACTTT.